The following is a TCR beta chain sequence with its context. PCR amplification relied on 60 Vbeta primers (plus 13 Jbeta primers). Libraries were prepared by immunoSEQ multiplex PCR; TCRdb keeps only in-frame clonotypes and omits some of them. The sample includes 160,000 or so clones, under 90% seen only once; the top ten take under 2%. This specimen belongs to a study of cytomegalovirus exposure and HLA in healthy donors. The sequencing sample was made of PBMCs. This clonotype originated in a man younger than 35 in good health and CMV-seronegative.

The CDR3 loop reads CASSYSGQSTDTQYF. For the CDR3, the DNA is TGTGCCAGCAGTTACTCGGGACAGAGCACAGATACGCAGTATTTT. The chain is built from TRBV6-6 and TRBJ2-3; 7 bases are a match to TRBD1. CDR3 length: 15 residues. Unmatched junction bases numbered 0, after V lost 0 bases and J lost 0 bases. CDR1 is MNHNY and CDR2 is SVGAGI in the germline V gene (reference sequence).